This is a list of T cell receptor beta chains from one sample in a study of T cells after yellow fever vaccination. Each CDR3 protein gets one entry after TCRdb re-called the 5' RACE reads with MiXCR. Of hundreds of thousands of distinct CDR3 sequences in the sample, 12% are singletons; the top ten hold about 3%. The starting material was CD4+ T cells sorted from PBMCs, obtained 15 days after the yellow fever booster vaccination. The receptor source for this set is a man aged 18-30 years who received the YFV17D yellow fever vaccine. CDR3s leave out the opening cysteine and the closing phenylalanine or tryptophan.

v_gene	j_gene	CDR3aa
TRBV12-3/TRBV12-4	TRBJ2-3	ASRREADTQY
TRBV12-3/TRBV12-4	TRBJ1-5	ASPLQIPPRRGPNQPQH
TRBV7-9	TRBJ1-4	ASSFPGRINEKLF
TRBV12-3/TRBV12-4	TRBJ1-1	ASRLSGTPEAF
TRBV5-8	TRBJ1-5	ASNRDRGRSKPQH
TRBV11-2	TRBJ1-6	ASSHGQGKSPLH
TRBV12-3/TRBV12-4	TRBJ2-3	ASSNRVLDTQY
TRBV6-2/TRBV6-3	TRBJ1-6	ASHPGGYNSPLH
TRBV6-2/TRBV6-3	TRBJ1-5	ASRTGYSNQPQH
TRBV7-8	TRBJ2-3	ASSSGKSGGFADTQY
TRBV14	TRBJ1-4	ASSQEKGSVEKLF
TRBV29-1	TRBJ1-5	SASMGEAEPQH
TRBV20-1	TRBJ2-3	SARPVLGEHADTQY
TRBV4-1	TRBJ2-1	ASSHEPQGVYEQF
TRBV12-3/TRBV12-4	TRBJ2-1	ASSPRTGLNEQF
TRBV14	TRBJ2-1	ASSQDQPWKINEQF
TRBV18	TRBJ2-5	ASSLRGGQETQY
TRBV7-3	TRBJ2-3	ASSPRPGGTQY
TRBV24-1	TRBJ2-1	ATRGDRDLDEQF
TRBV5-1	TRBJ2-2	ASSSRLAGGASGELF
TRBV27	TRBJ2-3	ASSFNDNEDTQY
TRBV6-1	TRBJ2-7	ASSETAGSYEQY
TRBV28	TRBJ1-4	AAQAGLGEKLF
TRBV6-5	TRBJ1-2	ASRPPEGQAGYT
TRBV7-2	TRBJ2-5	ASSSGTRQETEY
TRBV20-1	TRBJ1-2	SAPDNPYGYT
TRBV19	TRBJ1-5	ASSIDPRGNQPQH
TRBV5-5	TRBJ1-1	ASSSPSQGDTEAF
TRBV3-1	TRBJ1-1	ASSQDRAGNTEAF
TRBV5-6	TRBJ2-6	ASSLGGGRSSGANVLT
TRBV4-1	TRBJ1-1	ASSRNRDPTEAF
TRBV12-3/TRBV12-4	TRBJ1-1	ASSLVPRTEAF
TRBV4-3	TRBJ2-2	ASSQDPRGLRELF
TRBV4-2	TRBJ2-3	ASSQDAAGTQY
TRBV12-5	TRBJ2-3	ASGLRGGTDTQY
TRBV12-3/TRBV12-4	TRBJ1-2	ASRKQGAYNYGYT
TRBV20-1	TRBJ2-3	SADGLQGRTDTQY
TRBV7-2	TRBJ2-1	ASSLGSSSYNEQF
TRBV7-3	TRBJ2-1	ASRKGGLNNEQF
TRBV7-8	TRBJ1-1	ASSFMGASRMNTEAF
TRBV24-1	TRBJ1-1	ATSREANTEAF
TRBV15	TRBJ2-3	ATGNWGQSTDTQY
TRBV24-1	TRBJ1-2	ATSDDRAGGYT
TRBV5-4	TRBJ2-3	ASIPPRGGTDTQY
TRBV11-2	TRBJ1-2	ASSSPGLPYGYT
TRBV3-1	TRBJ1-2	ASSQDQAVRGVGYT
TRBV9	TRBJ1-6	ASKPETGGSPLH
TRBV7-9	TRBJ1-6	ASSLEQYNSPLH
TRBV15	TRBJ1-5	ATSRGWGEPQH
TRBV28	TRBJ1-5	ASSLPMGGWGSNQPQH
TRBV7-6	TRBJ2-1	ASSQAGGTINEQF
TRBV6-2/TRBV6-3	TRBJ2-2	ASSPLWDSNTGELF
TRBV4-2	TRBJ2-7	ASSQDPPTSVVYEQY
TRBV20-1	TRBJ1-4	SARAGKSGEKLF
TRBV4-1	TRBJ2-7	ASSQQGATYEQY
TRBV6-6	TRBJ1-5	ASSYSRGLSQPQH
TRBV20-1	TRBJ1-2	SARDIPVYGYT
TRBV6-6	TRBJ2-3	ASSYGLAGLDTQY
TRBV24-1	TRBJ1-2	ATSDPGYGYT